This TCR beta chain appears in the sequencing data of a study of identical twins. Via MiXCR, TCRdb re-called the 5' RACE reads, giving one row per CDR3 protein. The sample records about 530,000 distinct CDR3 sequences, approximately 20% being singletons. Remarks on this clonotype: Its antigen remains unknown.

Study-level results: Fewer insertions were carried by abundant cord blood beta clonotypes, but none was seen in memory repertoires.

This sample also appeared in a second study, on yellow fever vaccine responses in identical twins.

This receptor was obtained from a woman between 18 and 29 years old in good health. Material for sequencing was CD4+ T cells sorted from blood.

CDR3 sequence reads: CSARAVNSYNEQFF. CDR3 sequence (DNA): TGCAGTGCTAGAGCCGTCAATTCCTACAATGAGCAGTTCTTC. J is TRBJ2-1 and V is TRBV20-1; D gene ambiguous. V shed 1 base and J shed 1 base, with 8 bases lying between them. The CDR3 consists of 14 residues. Germline V gives CDR1 DFQATT, CDR2 SNEGSKA (reference sequence).